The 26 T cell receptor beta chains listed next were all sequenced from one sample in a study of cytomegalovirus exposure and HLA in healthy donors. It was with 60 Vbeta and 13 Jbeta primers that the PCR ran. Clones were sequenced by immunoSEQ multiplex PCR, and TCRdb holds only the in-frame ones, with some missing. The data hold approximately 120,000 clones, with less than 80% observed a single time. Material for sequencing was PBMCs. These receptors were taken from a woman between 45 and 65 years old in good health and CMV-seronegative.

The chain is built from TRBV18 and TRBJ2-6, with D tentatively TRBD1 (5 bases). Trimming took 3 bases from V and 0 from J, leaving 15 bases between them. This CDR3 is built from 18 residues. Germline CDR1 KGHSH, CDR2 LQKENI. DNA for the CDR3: TGTGCCAGCTCACCGGGTGAGACAGACATCTCTGGGGCCAACGTCCTGACTTTC. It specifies CASSPGETDISGANVLTF.

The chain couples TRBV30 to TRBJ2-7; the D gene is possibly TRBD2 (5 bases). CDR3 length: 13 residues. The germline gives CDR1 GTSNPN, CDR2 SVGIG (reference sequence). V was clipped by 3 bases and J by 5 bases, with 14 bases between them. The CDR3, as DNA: TGTGCCTGGAGCGGGAATCCTCGGGACGAGCAGTACTTC. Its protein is CAWSGNPRDEQYF.

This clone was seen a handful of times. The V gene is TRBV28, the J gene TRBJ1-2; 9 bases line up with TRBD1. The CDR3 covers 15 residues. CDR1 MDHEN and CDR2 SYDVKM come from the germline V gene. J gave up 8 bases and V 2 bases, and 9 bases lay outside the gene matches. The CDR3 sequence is CASSLQGQGLKGYTF. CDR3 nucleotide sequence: TGTGCCAGCAGTTTACAGGGACAGGGATTAAAAGGCTACACCTTC.

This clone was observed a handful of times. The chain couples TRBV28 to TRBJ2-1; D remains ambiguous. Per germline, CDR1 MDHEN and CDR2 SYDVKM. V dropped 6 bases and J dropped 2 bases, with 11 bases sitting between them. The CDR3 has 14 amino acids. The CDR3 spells CASSSGFAYNEQFF. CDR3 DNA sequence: TGTGCCAGCAGCTCCGGGTTCGCCTACAATGAGCAGTTCTTC.

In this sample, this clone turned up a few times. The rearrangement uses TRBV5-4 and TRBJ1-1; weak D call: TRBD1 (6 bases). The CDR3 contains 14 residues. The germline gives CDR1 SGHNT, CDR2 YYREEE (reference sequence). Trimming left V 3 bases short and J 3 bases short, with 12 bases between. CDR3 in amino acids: CASSSRGWDTEAFF. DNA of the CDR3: TGTGCCAGCAGCTCAAGGGGGTGGGACACTGAAGCTTTCTTT.

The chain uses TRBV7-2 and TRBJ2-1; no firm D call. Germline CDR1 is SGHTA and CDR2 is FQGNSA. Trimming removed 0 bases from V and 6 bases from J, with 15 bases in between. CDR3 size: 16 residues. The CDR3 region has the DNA TGTGCCAGCAGCTTAGCATCGGCTATACAGTTCAATGAGCAGTTCTTC. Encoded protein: CASSLASAIQFNEQFF.

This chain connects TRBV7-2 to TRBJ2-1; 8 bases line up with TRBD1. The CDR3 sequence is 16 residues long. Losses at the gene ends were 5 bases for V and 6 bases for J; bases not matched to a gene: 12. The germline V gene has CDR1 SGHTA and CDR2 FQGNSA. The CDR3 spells CASSLVGGQVLNEQFF. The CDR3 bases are TGTGCCAGCAGCCTAGTAGGGGGACAGGTCCTCAATGAGCAGTTCTTC.

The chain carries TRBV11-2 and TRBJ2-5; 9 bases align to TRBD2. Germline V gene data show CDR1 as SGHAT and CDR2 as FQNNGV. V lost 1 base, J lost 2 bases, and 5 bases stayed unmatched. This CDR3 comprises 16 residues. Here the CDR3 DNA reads TGTGCCAGCAGCTTAGGGGTAGCGGGAGATCAAGAGACCCAGTACTTC. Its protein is CASSLGVAGDQETQYF.

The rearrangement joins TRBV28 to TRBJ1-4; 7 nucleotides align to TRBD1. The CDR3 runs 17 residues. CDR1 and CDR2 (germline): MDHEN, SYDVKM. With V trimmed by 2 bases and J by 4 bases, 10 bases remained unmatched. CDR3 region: CASSLGFWDSLNEKLFF. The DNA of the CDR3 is TGTGCCAGCAGTTTAGGGTTTTGGGACAGCCTTAATGAAAAACTGTTTTTT.

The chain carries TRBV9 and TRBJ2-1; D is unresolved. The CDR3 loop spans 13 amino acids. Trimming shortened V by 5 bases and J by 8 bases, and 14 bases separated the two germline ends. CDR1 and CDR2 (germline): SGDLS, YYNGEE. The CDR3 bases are TGTGCCAGCAGTCGCAGGAATCGGCATGAGCAGTTCTTC. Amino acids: CASSRRNRHEQFF. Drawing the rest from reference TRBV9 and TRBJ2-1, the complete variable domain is DSGVTQTPKHLITATGQRVTLRCSPRSGDLSVYWYQQSLDQGLQFLIQYYNGEERAKGNILERFSAQQFPDLHSELNLSSLELGDSALYFCASSRRNRHEQFFGPGTRLTVL.

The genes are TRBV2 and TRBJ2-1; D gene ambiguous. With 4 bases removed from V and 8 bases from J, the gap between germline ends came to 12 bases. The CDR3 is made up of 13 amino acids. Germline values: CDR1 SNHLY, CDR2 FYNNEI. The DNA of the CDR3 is TGTGCCAGCAGTGTTTTAGTGATCGATGAGCAGTTCTTC. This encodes CASSVLVIDEQFF.

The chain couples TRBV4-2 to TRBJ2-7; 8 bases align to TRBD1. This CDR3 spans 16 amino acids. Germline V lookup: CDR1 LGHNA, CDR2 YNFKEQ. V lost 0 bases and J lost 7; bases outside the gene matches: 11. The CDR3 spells CASSQDRGRLNSEQYF. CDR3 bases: TGTGCCAGCAGCCAAGACAGGGGGCGCCTTAATAGTGAGCAGTACTTC.

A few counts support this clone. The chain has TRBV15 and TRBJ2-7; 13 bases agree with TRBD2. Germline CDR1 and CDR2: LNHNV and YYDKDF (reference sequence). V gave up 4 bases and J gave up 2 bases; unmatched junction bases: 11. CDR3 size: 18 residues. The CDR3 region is CATSKTGLAGSYPYEQYF. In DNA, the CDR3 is TGTGCCACCAGCAAAACGGGACTAGCGGGATCTTACCCCTACGAGCAGTACTTC.

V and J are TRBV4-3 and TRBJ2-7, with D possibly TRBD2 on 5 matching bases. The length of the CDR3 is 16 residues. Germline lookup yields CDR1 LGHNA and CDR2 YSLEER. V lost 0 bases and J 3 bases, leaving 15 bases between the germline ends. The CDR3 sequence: CASSQDSRAEVYEQYF. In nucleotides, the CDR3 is TGCGCCAGCAGCCAAGATAGTAGAGCGGAGGTCTACGAGCAGTACTTC.

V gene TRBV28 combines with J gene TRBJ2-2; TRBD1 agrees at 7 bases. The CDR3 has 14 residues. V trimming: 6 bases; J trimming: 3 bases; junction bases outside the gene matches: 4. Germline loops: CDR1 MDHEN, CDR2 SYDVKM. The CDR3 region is CASSPTGDTGELFF. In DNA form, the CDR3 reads TGTGCCAGCAGCCCAACAGGGGACACCGGGGAGCTGTTTTTT.

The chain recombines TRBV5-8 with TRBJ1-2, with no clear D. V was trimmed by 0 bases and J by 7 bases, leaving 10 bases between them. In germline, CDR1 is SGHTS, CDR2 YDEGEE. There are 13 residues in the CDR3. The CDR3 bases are TGTGCCAGCAGCTTGGACGAGGTCCTTGGCTACACCTTC. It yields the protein CASSLDEVLGYTF.

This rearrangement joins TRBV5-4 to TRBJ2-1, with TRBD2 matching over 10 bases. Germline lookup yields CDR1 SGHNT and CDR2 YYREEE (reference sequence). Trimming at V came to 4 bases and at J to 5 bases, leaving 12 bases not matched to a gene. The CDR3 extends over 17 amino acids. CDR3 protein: CASSRPGWTSGNNEQFF. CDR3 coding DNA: TGTGCCAGCAGCAGGCCTGGGTGGACTAGCGGAAACAATGAGCAGTTCTTC. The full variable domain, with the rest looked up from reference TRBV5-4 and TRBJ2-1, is ETGVTQSPTHLIKTRGQQVTLRCSSQSGHNTVSWYQQALGQGPQFIFQYYREEENGRGNFPPRFSGLQFPNYSSELNVNALELDDSALYLCASSRPGWTSGNNEQFFGPGTRLTVL.

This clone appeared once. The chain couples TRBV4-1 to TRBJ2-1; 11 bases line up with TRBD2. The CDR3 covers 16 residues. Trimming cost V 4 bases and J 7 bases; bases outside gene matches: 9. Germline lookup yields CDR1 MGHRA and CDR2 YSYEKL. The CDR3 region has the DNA TGCGCCAGCAGCCCCACCCAGGGACTAGCGGTAAATGAGCAGTTCTTC. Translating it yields CASSPTQGLAVNEQFF.

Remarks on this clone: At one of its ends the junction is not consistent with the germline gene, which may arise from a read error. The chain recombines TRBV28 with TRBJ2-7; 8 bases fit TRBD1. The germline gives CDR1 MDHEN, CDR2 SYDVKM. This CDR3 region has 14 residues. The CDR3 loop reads CASSLHLLPDRVDF. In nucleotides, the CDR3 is TGTGCCAGCAGTTTACATCTCCTCCCGGACAGGGTGGACTTC.

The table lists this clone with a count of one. Written as DNA, the CDR3 is TGTGCCAGCAGCTTGACAGGGAATGGCTACACCTTC. It translates to CASSLTGNGYTF. The rearrangement links TRBV5-4 to TRBJ1-2, with a tentative D call TRBD1 (6 bases). Germline values: CDR1 SGHNT, CDR2 YYREEE (reference sequence). Trimming pared 1 base from V and 6 bases from J, leaving 7 bases between. CDR3 length: 12 amino acids.

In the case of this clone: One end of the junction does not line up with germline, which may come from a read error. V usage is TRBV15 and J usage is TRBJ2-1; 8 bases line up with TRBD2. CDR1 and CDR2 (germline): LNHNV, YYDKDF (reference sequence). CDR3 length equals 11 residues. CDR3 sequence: CATSRQREFLF. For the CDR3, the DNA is TGTGCCACCAGCAGACAGCGGGAGTTCCTCTTC.

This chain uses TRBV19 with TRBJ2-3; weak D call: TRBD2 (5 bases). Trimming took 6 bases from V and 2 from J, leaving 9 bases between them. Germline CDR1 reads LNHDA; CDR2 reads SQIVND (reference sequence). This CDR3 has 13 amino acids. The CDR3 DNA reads TGTGCCAGTAGGGACTCCCCCACAGATACGCAGTATTTT. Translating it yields CASRDSPTDTQYF.

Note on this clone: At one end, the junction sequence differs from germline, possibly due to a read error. CDR3 in DNA: TGTTCCAGCAGCTTAGCGTCGGGAGTCACTGAAGCTTTCTTT. It encodes CSSSLASGVTEAFF. The chain recombines TRBV7-9 with TRBJ1-1; D ambiguous. This CDR3 spans 14 amino acids. CDR1 and CDR2 from the germline V gene are SEHNR and FQNEAQ (reference sequence).

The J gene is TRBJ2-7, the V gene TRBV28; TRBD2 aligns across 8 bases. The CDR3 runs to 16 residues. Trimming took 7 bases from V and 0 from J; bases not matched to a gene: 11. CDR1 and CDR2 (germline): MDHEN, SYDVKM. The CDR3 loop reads CASNPGALAGSYEQYF. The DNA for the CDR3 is TGTGCCAGCAATCCGGGGGCCCTAGCGGGCTCCTACGAGCAGTACTTC.

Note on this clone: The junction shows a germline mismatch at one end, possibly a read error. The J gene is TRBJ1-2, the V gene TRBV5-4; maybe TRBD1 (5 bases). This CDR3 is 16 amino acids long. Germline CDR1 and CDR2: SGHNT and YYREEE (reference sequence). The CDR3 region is CASSSSQTTANYGHTF. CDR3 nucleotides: TGTGCCAGCAGCTCTTCTCAGACGACAGCTAACTATGGCCACACCTTC.

CDR3 nucleotide sequence: TGTGCCAGTAGCGGAAGGGGGACTGAAGCTTTCTTT. The encoded protein is CASSGRGTEAFF. The chain joins TRBV19 to TRBJ1-1; D possibly corresponds to TRBD1 (6 bases). The germline V gene encodes CDR1 LNHDA and CDR2 SQIVND (reference sequence). The CDR3 totals 12 residues. Trimming stripped 6 bases from V and 5 bases from J, with 10 bases between. The variable domain in full, with the rest retrieved from reference TRBV19 and TRBJ1-1, is DGGITQSPKYLFRKEGQNVTLSCEQNLNHDAMYWYRQDPGQGLRLIYYSQIVNDFQKGDIAEGYSVSREKKESFPLTVTSAQKNPTAFYLCASSGRGTEAFFGQGTRLTVV.